These T cell receptor beta chains were read from a single sample in a study of T-cell memory formation after mild COVID-19. TCRdb passed the 5' RACE reads through MiXCR, listing each CDR3 protein once. The sample holds hundreds of thousands of distinct CDR3 sequences, 15% to 20% seen once. The sample taken for sequencing was PBMCs or a T cell subset sorted from them (not recorded which). These receptors all come from a man aged 18 to 30 who had mild COVID-19 (a few samples of this study predate the infection). Cell type and time point are not known. CDR3s include the opening cysteine and the closing phenylalanine or tryptophan. A D gene is named only where the DNA matches it firmly. Clone size is shown for a subset of rows, as once, few, many or a class of expanded clone.

j_gene	d_gene	v_gene	abundance	CDR3nt	CDR3aa
TRBJ2-5	TRBD2	TRBV4-2	few	TGTGCCAGCAGCCTGGGGACTAGCGGGGAAGAGACCCAGTACTTC	CASSLGTSGEETQYF
TRBJ2-3	-	TRBV18	few	TGTGCCAGCTCATCCGGGCGGGGAGGAGCAGATACGCAGTATTTT	CASSSGRGGADTQYF
TRBJ1-3	-	TRBV6-6	-	TGTGCCAGCAGTTACGGACAGAACTATGGGTCTGGAAACACCATATATTTT	CASSYGQNYGSGNTIYF
TRBJ2-3	TRBD2	TRBV5-1	few	TGCGCCAGCAGCCCCGGGACTAGCGGGGACACAGATACGCAGTATTTT	CASSPGTSGDTDTQYF
TRBJ1-5	TRBD1	TRBV6-1	few	TGTGCCAGCAGTGAAGCGGTACAGGGGGCCTTACAGCCCCAGCATTTT	CASSEAVQGALQPQHF
TRBJ2-3	-	TRBV5-1	few	TGCGCCAGCAGCTTGGATGGGGGAGTCGGACAGGATACGCAGTATTTT	CASSLDGGVGQDTQYF
TRBJ2-5	TRBD2	TRBV7-2	-	TGTGCCAGCAGCTACCCCGGGCAGGCTGGGGGGGACTTC	CASSYPGQAGGDF
TRBJ2-1	TRBD1	TRBV20-1	-	TGCAGTAGGGGGACAGGGTCCTACAATGAGCAGTTCTTC	CSRGTGSYNEQFF
TRBJ2-7	-	TRBV20-1	-	TGCAGTGCTAGGCAGAGGTACGAGCAGTACTTC	CSARQRYEQYF
TRBJ2-1	-	TRBV11-2	few	TGTGCCAGCAGCAAAGACAGGTGGGGGATTAACAATGAGCAGTTCTTC	CASSKDRWGINNEQFF
TRBJ2-7	TRBD1	TRBV5-1	-	TGCGCCAGCAGCTTTGTCAGGGGGCTTCAAGAGCAGTACTTC	CASSFVRGLQEQYF
TRBJ2-7	-	TRBV6-1	few	TGTGCCAGCCGCGCCGTCTACGAGCAGTACTTC	CASRAVYEQYF
TRBJ2-3	-	TRBV11-2	few	TGTGCCAGCAGCCCCGAGAATGGCGGGGCGCAGTATTTT	CASSPENGGAQYF
TRBJ2-4	-	TRBV27	-	TGTGCCAGCGCAGTCATTGGGACCCCGGCGGCCAAAAACATTCAGTACTTC	CASAVIGTPAAKNIQYF
TRBJ2-1	TRBD2	TRBV11-3	few	TGTGCCAGCAGCAAGACTAGCGGGGGCCTATACAATGAGCAGTTCTTC	CASSKTSGGLYNEQFF
TRBJ2-7	TRBD1	TRBV6-5	few	TGTGCCAGCAGCTGGGACAGGGCCGGACTATACGAGCAGTACTTC	CASSWDRAGLYEQYF
TRBJ2-7	-	TRBV12-3/TRBV12-4	few	TGTGCCAGCAGTTTAGACCTGGGGAGGTCGGGCTACGAGCAGTACTTC	CASSLDLGRSGYEQYF
TRBJ1-1	TRBD1	TRBV25-1	few	TGTGCCAGCAGTGACACCGGGACAGGAGACACTGAAGCTTTCTTT	CASSDTGTGDTEAFF
TRBJ2-1	-	TRBV9	-	TGTGCCAGCAGCGTAGTTCCTGTATCTAGCAATGAGCAGTTCTTC	CASSVVPVSSNEQFF
TRBJ1-6	-	TRBV6-2/TRBV6-3	few	TGTGCCAGCTTCTCAATGGGGTCACCCCTCCACTTT	CASFSMGSPLHF
TRBJ2-2	-	TRBV5-1	many	TGCGCCAGCAGCTCCGTTGGACAAACTGGCGGGGAGCTGTTTTTT	CASSSVGQTGGELFF
TRBJ1-2	-	TRBV20-1	-	TGCAGCGGGGTGAGGTTCGGTAACTATGGCTACACCTTC	CSGVRFGNYGYTF
TRBJ1-3	-	TRBV4-3	-	TGCGCCAGCAGCCAAGATTCGAGGAGGGAAGCCTCTGGAAACACCATATATTTT	CASSQDSRREASGNTIYF